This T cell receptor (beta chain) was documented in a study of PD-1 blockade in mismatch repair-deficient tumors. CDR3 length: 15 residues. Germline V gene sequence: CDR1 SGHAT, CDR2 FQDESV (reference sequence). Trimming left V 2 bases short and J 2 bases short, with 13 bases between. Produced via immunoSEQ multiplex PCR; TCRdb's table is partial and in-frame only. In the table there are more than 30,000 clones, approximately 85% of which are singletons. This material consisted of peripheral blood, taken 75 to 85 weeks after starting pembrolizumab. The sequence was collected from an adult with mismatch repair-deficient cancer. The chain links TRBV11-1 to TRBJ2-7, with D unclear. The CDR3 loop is CASSLFPGRAYEQYF. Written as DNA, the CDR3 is TGTGCCAGCAGCTTATTCCCTGGACGTGCCTACGAGCAGTACTTC.